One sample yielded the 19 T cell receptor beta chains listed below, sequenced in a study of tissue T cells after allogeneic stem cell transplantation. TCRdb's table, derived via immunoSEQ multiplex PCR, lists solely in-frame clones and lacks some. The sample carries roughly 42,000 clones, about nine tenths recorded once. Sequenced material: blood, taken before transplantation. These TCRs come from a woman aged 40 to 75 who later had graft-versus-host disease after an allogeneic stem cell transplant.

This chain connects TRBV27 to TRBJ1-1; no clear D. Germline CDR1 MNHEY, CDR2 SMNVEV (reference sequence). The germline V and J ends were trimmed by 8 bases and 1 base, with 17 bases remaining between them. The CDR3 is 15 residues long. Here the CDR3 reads CASANRGGGNTEAFF. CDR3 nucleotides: TGTGCCAGCGCGAACCGGGGTGGAGGGAACACTGAAGCTTTCTTT.

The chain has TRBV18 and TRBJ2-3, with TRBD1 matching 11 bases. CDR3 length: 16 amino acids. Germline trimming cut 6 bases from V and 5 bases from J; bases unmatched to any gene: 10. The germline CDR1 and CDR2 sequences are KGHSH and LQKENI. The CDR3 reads CASSGRTGGAGDTQYF. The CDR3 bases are TGTGCCAGCTCGGGGAGGACAGGGGGCGCAGGAGATACGCAGTATTTT.

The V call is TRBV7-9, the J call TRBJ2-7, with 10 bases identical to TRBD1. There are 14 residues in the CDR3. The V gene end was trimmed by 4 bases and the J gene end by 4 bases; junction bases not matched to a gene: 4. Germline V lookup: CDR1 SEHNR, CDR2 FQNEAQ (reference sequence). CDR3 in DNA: TGTGCCAGCAGCTCTCGGACAGGGGGTTACGAGCAGTACTTC. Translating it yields CASSSRTGGYEQYF.

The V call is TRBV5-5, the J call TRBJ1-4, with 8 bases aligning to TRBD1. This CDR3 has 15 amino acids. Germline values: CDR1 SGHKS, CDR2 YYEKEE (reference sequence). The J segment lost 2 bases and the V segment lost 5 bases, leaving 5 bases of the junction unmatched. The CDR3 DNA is TGTGCCAGCAGGTTTCGACAGGGGACTAATGAAAAACTGTTTTTT. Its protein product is CASRFRQGTNEKLFF.

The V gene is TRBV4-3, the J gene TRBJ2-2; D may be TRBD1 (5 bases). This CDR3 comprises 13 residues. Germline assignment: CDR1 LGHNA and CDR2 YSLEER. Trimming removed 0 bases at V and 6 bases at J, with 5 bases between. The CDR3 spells CASSQDRAGELFF. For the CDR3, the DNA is TGCGCCAGCAGCCAAGACAGGGCCGGGGAGCTGTTTTTT.

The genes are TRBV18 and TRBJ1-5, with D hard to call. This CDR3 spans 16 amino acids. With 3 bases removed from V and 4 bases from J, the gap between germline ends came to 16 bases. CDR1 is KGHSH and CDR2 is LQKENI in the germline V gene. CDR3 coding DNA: TGTGCCAGCTCACCTTTTACGCCCACTTTGAATCAGCCCCAGCATTTT. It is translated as CASSPFTPTLNQPQHF.

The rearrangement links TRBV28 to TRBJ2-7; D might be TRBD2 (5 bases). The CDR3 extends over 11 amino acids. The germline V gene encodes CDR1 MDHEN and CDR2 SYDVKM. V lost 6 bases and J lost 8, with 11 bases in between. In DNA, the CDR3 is TGTGCCAGCAGACTAGAAGGGCAGCAGTACTTC. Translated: CASRLEGQQYF.

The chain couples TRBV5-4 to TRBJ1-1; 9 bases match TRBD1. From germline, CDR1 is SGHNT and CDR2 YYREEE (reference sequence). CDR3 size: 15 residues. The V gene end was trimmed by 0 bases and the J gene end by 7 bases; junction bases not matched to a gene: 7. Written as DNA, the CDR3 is TGTGCCAGCAGCTTGGTAGGGACAGGGTTGGATGAAGCTTTCTTT. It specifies CASSLVGTGLDEAFF.

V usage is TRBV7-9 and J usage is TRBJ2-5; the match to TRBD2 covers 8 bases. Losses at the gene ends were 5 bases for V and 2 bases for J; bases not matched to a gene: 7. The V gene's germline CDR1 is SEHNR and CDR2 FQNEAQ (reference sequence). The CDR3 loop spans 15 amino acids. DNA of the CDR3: TGTGCCAGCAGCCCACGACGGGGGGGGCAAGAGACCCAGTACTTC. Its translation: CASSPRRGGQETQYF.

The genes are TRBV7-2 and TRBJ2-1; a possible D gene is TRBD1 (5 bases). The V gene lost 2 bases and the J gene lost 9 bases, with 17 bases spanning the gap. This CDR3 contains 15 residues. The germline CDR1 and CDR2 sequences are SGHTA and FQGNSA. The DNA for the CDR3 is TGTGCCAGCAGCTTAAATGGGGCTACCCTGGGTGAGCAGTTCTTC. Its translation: CASSLNGATLGEQFF.

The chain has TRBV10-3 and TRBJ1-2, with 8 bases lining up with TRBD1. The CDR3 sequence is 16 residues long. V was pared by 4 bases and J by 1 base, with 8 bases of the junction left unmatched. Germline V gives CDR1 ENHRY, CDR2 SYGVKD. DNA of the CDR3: TGTGCCATCAGTGTTTTCGGGACAGGACTTAACTATGGCTACACCTTC. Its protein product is CAISVFGTGLNYGYTF.

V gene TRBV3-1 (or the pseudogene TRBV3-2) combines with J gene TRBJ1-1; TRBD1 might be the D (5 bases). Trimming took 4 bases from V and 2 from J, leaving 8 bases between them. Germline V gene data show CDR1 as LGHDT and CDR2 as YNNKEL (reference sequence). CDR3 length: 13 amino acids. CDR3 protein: CASSPRDNTEAFF. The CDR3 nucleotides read TGTGCCAGCAGCCCTCGGGACAACACTGAAGCTTTCTTT.

CDR3 region: CASTLGGLASYEQYF. In DNA, the CDR3 is TGCGCCAGCACCCTTGGCGGACTAGCCTCCTACGAGCAGTACTTC. The chain links TRBV5-1 to TRBJ2-7; 8 nucleotides match TRBD2. V was clipped by 6 bases and J by 0 bases; unmatched bases: 8. The CDR3 consists of 15 residues. Germline loops: CDR1 SGHRS, CDR2 YFSETQ. Filled out from reference TRBV5-1 and TRBJ2-7, the complete variable domain reads KAGVTQTPRYLIKTRGQQVTLSCSPISGHRSVSWYQQTPGQGLQFLFEYFSETQRNKGNFPGRFSGRQFSNSRSEMNVSTLELGDSALYLCASTLGGLASYEQYFGPGTRLTVT.

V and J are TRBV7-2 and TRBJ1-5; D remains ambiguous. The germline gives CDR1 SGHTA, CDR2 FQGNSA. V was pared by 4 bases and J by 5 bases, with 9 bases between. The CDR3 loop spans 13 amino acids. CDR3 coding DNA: TGTGCCAGCAGCTCAGAGCGGGATCAGCCCCAGCATTTT. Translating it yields CASSSERDQPQHF.

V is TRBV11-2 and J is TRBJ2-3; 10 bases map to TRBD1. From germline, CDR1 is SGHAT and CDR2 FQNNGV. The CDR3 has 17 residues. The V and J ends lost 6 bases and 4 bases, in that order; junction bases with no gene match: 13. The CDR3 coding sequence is TGTGCCAGCAGGGAAGGACAGGGGGTGATCAACGCAGATACGCAGTATTTT. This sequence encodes CASREGQGVINADTQYF.

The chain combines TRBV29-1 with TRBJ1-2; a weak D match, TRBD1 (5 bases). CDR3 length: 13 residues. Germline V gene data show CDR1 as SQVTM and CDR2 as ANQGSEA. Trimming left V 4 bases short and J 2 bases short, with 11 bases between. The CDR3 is CSVAAKGNYGYTF. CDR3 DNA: TGCAGCGTTGCGGCCAAGGGGAACTATGGCTACACCTTC.

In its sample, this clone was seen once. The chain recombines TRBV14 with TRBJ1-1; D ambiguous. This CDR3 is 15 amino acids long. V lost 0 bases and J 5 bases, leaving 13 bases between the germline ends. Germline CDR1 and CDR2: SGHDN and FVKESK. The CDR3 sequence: CASSQDAVGGTEAFF. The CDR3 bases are TGTGCCAGCAGCCAAGATGCGGTCGGAGGAACTGAAGCTTTCTTT.

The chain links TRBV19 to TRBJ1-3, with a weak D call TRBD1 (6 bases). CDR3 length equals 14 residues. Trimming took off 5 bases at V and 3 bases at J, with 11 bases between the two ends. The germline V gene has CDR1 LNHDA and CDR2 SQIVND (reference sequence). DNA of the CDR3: TGTGCCAGTAGTCCGGGACATTTTGGAAACACCATATATTTT. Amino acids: CASSPGHFGNTIYF.

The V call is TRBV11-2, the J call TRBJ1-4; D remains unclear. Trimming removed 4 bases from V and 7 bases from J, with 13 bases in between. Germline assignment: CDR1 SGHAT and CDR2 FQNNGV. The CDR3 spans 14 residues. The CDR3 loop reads CASSSRRSSEKLFF. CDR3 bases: TGTGCCAGCAGCTCCCGGAGGTCGAGTGAAAAACTGTTTTTT.